The clone carrying this T cell receptor (beta chain) was seen a handful of times. The data stem from a study of blood T cell repertoires in COVID-19. The CDR3 length is 15 residues. Germline CDR1 is MDHEN and CDR2 is SYDVKM. The V and J ends lost 8 bases and 4 bases respectively, with 15 bases between them. In the original workflow: Reference gene primer amplification in the assay estimated nucleated cell counts. Sequenced by immunoSEQ multiplex PCR; TCRdb stores in-frame clones only, minus some. The DNA was the basis for D and trimming; V, J and clone size are from that table. The sample holds 250,000 or so clones, approximately 90% seen once.

Sequencing was done on a sample of PBMCs or T cells enriched from blood (not recorded which). The chain combines TRBV28 with TRBJ1-6; TRBD1 might be the D (6 bases). This clonotype originated in a man aged 35 to 55 who had been exposed to COVID-19. CDR3 region: CASREQGQYNSPLHF. DNA for the CDR3: TGTGCCAGCCGTGAGCAAGGACAGTATAATTCACCCCTCCACTTT.